These 15 T cell receptor beta chains came from one sample sequenced in a study of cytomegalovirus exposure and HLA in healthy donors. PCR employed 60 Vbeta and 13 Jbeta primers. Libraries were prepared by immunoSEQ multiplex PCR; TCRdb keeps only in-frame clonotypes and omits some of them. The table lists about 140,000 clones, with more than 0.8% in the top ten. Sequencing used PBMCs. The receptor source for this set is a male donor in good health and CMV-seronegative.

The chain carries TRBV13 and TRBJ2-1, with D hard to call. Trimming took off 5 bases at V and 10 bases at J, with 9 bases between the two ends. This CDR3 region has 11 residues. Germline V gene lookup returns CDR1 PRHDT and CDR2 FYEKMQ (reference sequence). For the CDR3, the DNA is TGTGCCAGCAGCGGTAATAGAGAGCAGTTCTTC. It is translated as CASSGNREQFF.

DNA of the CDR3: TGTGCCAGCTCACCCGGACAGGGGGCGAACTATGGCTACACCTTC. It is translated as CASSPGQGANYGYTF. The V and J genes are TRBV18 and TRBJ1-2, with 11 positions matching TRBD1. The CDR3 length is 15 residues. Trimming removed 3 bases from V and 2 bases from J; junction bases left unmatched: 2. The germline V gene encodes CDR1 KGHSH and CDR2 LQKENI.

This chain connects TRBV5-4 to TRBJ2-1; the match to TRBD2 covers 13 bases. The CDR3 is made up of 15 amino acids. CDR1 and CDR2 from the germline V gene are SGHNT and YYREEE (reference sequence). Trimming cost V 4 bases and J 7 bases; bases outside gene matches: 5. CDR3 DNA: TGTGCCAGCAGCCTTGGACTAGCGGGAGCGAATGAGCAGTTCTTC. The encoded protein is CASSLGLAGANEQFF.

The chain combines TRBV5-1 with TRBJ2-7, with TRBD2 as a possible D gene (6 bases). CDR3 length equals 14 residues. V shed 4 bases and J shed 1 base, with 12 bases lying between them. The germline V gene has CDR1 SGHRS and CDR2 YFSETQ. The CDR3 sequence is CASSLATTSYEQYF. The CDR3, as DNA: TGCGCCAGCAGCCTAGCGACAACTTCCTACGAGCAGTACTTC.

This sequence joins TRBV4-3 and TRBJ1-1; no firm D call. This CDR3 region has 13 residues. Trimming took 0 bases from V and 4 from J, leaving 6 bases between them. Germline CDR1 and CDR2: LGHNA and YSLEER. The CDR3, as DNA: TGCGCCAGCAGCCAAGATTCGGTCACTGAAGCTTTCTTT. Its protein is CASSQDSVTEAFF.

The chain recombines TRBV30 with TRBJ1-1, with 9 bases fitting TRBD1. Per the germline V gene, CDR1 is GTSNPN and CDR2 is SVGIG (reference sequence). The CDR3 loop spans 13 amino acids. The V segment lost 0 bases and the J segment 8 bases; nucleotides outside the gene matches: 4. The CDR3 DNA follows: TGTGCCTGGAGTGTGGGACAGGGCTACGAAGCTTTCTTT. It codes for CAWSVGQGYEAFF.

This CDR3 reads CASSLASLGQVGETQYF. The CDR3, as DNA: TGTGCCAGCAGCTTGGCCTCACTGGGTCAGGTTGGAGAGACCCAGTACTTC. This chain links TRBV5-5 with TRBJ2-5; D not resolved. The germline gives CDR1 SGHKS, CDR2 YYEKEE (reference sequence). The CDR3 is made up of 17 amino acids. V was clipped by 0 bases and J by 4 bases, with 19 bases between them.

CDR3 sequence: CASSPLNSWSRSETQYF. For the CDR3, the DNA is TGTGCCAGCAGTCCTCTCAACTCCTGGTCCCGGTCTGAGACCCAGTACTTC. The V and J genes are TRBV28 and TRBJ2-5; D not certain. Looked up from germline, CDR1 is MDHEN and CDR2 is SYDVKM. The CDR3 length is 17 residues. Between the trimmed V and J ends, which lost 5 bases and 5 bases, there was a span of 24 bases.

V is TRBV19 and J is TRBJ1-1; maybe TRBD1 (6 bases). V dropped 6 bases and J dropped 5 bases, with 22 bases sitting between them. The germline CDR1 and CDR2 sequences are LNHDA and SQIVND (reference sequence). The CDR3 is 16 residues long. This CDR3 is CASRITRGSRGTEAFF. The CDR3 nucleotides read TGTGCCAGTAGAATTACAAGGGGGAGTCGAGGGACTGAAGCTTTCTTT.

This chain uses TRBV5-4 with TRBJ2-7; no clear D gene. Trimming cost V 2 bases and J 3 bases, with 6 bases left between them. Germline V CDR1 and CDR2: SGHNT, YYREEE (reference sequence). The CDR3 covers 12 residues. CDR3 DNA sequence: TGTGCCAGCAGCTTACAGAACTACGAGCAGTACTTC. Amino acid sequence: CASSLQNYEQYF.

The genes are TRBV9 and TRBJ2-5; D possibly corresponds to TRBD2 (6 bases). The V gene lost 4 bases and the J gene lost 2 bases, with 12 bases spanning the gap. CDR1 is SGDLS, CDR2 YYNGEE, per germline. The CDR3 is 14 amino acids. The CDR3 nucleotides read TGTGCCAGCAGCCCCGGACTATTTCAAGAGACCCAGTACTTC. Translating it yields CASSPGLFQETQYF.

In DNA form, the CDR3 reads TGTGCCAGCAGCCCACAGGGGGTGTATTTTGAGCAGTTCTTC. Translation gives CASSPQGVYFEQFF. The chain carries TRBV5-5 and TRBJ2-1, with 8 nucleotides matching TRBD1. In germline, CDR1 is SGHKS, CDR2 YYEKEE (reference sequence). The CDR3 contains 14 residues. The trim removed 4 bases at V and 9 bases at J, leaving 9 bases unmatched. Combining the CDR3 with reference TRBV5-5 and TRBJ2-1 gives the whole variable domain DAGVTQSPTHLIKTRGQQVTLRCSPISGHKSVSWYQQVLGQGPQFIFQYYEKEERGRGNFPDRFSARQFPNYSSELNVNALLLGDSALYLCASSPQGVYFEQFFGPGTRLTVL.

The chain has TRBV27 and TRBJ2-7, with TRBD2 as a possible D gene (5 bases). V lost 5 bases to trimming and J lost 7 bases, with 9 bases between them. Germline CDR1 and CDR2: MNHEY and SMNVEV (reference sequence). This CDR3 has 11 amino acids. CDR3 sequence: CASSRGGEQYF. As DNA, the CDR3 is TGTGCCAGCAGTCGCGGAGGTGAGCAGTACTTC.

J is TRBJ2-1 and V is TRBV6-1; 7 bases are shared with TRBD2. CDR1 MNHNS and CDR2 SASEGT come from the germline V gene. CDR3 length: 15 amino acids. V trimming: 3 bases; J trimming: 3 bases; junction bases outside the gene matches: 5. CDR3 nucleotide sequence: TGTGCCAGCAGTGAGGCGGGGGAAAACTACAATGAGCAGTTCTTC. Residues: CASSEAGENYNEQFF.

The chain combines TRBV4-3 with TRBJ1-4, with TRBD1 as a possible D gene (6 bases). The length of the CDR3 is 14 residues. V dropped 0 bases and J dropped 6 bases, with 8 bases sitting between them. Looked up from germline, CDR1 is LGHNA and CDR2 is YSLEER. The CDR3 DNA sequence: TGCGCCAGCAGCCAAGAGTGGGGGCATGAAAAACTGTTTTTT. As protein: CASSQEWGHEKLFF.